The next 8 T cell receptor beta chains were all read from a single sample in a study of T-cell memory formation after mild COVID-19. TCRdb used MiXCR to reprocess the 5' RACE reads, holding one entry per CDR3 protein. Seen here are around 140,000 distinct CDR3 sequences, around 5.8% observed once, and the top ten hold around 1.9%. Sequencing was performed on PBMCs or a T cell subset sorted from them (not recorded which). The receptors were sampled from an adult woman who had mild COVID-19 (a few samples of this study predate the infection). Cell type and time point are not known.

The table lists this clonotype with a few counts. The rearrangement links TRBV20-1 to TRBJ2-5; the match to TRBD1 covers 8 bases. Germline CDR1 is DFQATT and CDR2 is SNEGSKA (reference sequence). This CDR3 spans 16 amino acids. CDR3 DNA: TGCAGCGCACAGGGGGGCAGGGGGCGCGTTGGAGAGACCCAGTACTTC. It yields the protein CSAQGGRGRVGETQYF.

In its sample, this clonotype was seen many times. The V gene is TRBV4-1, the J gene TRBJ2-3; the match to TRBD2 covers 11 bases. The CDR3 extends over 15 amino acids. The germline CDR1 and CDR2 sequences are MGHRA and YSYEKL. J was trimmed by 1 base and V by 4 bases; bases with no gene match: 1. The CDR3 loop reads CASSPLAGGTDTQYF. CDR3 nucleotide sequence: TGCGCCAGCAGCCCACTAGCGGGGGGCACAGATACGCAGTATTTT.

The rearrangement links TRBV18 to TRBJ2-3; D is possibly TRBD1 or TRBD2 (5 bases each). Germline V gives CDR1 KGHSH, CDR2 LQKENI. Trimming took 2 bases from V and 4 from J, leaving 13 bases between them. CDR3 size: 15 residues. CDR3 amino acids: CASSPTAGSADTQYF. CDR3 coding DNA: TGTGCCAGCTCACCAACGGCAGGGAGTGCAGATACGCAGTATTTT. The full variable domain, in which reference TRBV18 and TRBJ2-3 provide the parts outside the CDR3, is NAGVMQNPRHLVRRRGQEARLRCSPMKGHSHVYWYRQLPEEGLKFMVYLQKENIIDESGMPKERFSAEFPKEGPSILRIQQVVRGDSAAYFCASSPTAGSADTQYFGPGTRLTVL.

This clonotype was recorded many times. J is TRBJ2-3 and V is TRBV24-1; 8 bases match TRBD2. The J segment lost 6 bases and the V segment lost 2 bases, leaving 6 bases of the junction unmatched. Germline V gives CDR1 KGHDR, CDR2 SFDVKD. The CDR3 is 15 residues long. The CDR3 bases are TGTGCCACCAGTGATTCTCGCGGGAGGAAGGATACGCAGTATTTT. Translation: CATSDSRGRKDTQYF.

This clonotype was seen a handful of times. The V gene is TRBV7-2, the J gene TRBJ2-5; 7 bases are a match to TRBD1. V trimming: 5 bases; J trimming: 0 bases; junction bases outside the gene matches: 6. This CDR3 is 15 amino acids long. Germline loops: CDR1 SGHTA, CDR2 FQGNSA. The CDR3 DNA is TGTGCCAGCAGCCCCGGGACAGCGTACCAAGAGACCCAGTACTTC. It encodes CASSPGTAYQETQYF.

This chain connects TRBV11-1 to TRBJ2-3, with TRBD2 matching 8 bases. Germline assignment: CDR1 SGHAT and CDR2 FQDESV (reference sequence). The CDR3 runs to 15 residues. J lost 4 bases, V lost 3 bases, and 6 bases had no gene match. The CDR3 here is CASSFSGTSPDTQYF. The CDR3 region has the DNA TGTGCCAGCAGCTTTTCCGGGACTAGTCCAGATACGCAGTATTTT.

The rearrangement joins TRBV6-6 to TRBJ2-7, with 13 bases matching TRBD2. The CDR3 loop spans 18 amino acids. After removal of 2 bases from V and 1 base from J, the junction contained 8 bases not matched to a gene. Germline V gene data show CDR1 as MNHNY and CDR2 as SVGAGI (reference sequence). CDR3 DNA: TGTGCCAGCAGTTACCCCCGGACTAGCGGGAGTTTTTCCTACGAGCAGTACTTC. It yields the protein CASSYPRTSGSFSYEQYF.

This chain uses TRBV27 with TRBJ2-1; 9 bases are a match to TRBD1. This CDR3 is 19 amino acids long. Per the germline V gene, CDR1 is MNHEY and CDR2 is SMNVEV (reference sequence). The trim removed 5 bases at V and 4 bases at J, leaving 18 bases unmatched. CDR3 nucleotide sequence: TGTGCCAGCAGTCGGACCCTCCCCTTAAGGGACAGGGCTTACAATGAGCAGTTCTTC. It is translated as CASSRTLPLRDRAYNEQFF.